This TCR beta chain originates from a study of blood T cell repertoires in COVID-19 (dated by TCRdb to between 2020 and 2021). Background on the whole study: Samples covering the acute and convalescent phases of COVID-19 were provided by collaborators in the United States, Italy and Spain. The prospective study material was composed of cDNA or gDNA derived from T cells, B-cell-depleted T cells, or PBMCs. Subjects who had been exposed to COVID-19, were actively infected with it, or had recovered from it provided the deeply sampled blood TCRbeta repertoires that made up the dataset. The repertoires were released in a freely available public database meant as a resource for research on the immune response to SARS-CoV-2. The samples were drawn from two sources: the first 160 participants of the ongoing ImmuneRACE study, and 1,000 to 1,500 subjects contributed by 6 global collaborators. A de-identified subject ID, COVID-19 status, age in years and sex were almost always included in the sample metadata. Where available, HLA class I and class II types were obtained from metadata supplied by the sample provider rather than from assay-based typing. Broad study findings and their caveats: How much clinical and demographic metadata was included differed by source and by participant, and the metadata was provided uncurated.

The germline V gene sets CDR1 to MNHEY and CDR2 to SVGEGT. The cysteine opens and the phenylalanine closes a CDR3 of 12 amino acids. This entry keeps only the CDR3 DNA: 36 bases, framed from base 1. V gives up 2 bases and J gives up 4 bases, and the segment between their germline ends measures 3 bases. The immunoSEQ Assay, a bias-controlled multiplex PCR, was used to amplify TCRbeta CDR3 regions from genomic DNA. In the source study's methods: The number of nucleated cells in each sample was estimated from the amplification of reference gene primers within the assay. To quantify the absolute abundance of each unique TCRbeta CDR3 rearrangement, sequence reads were collapsed and filtered. For each sample, productive Simpson clonality was calculated by taking the square root of Simpson's diversity index across productive rearrangements. TCRdb's version of the immuneACCESS table is confined to in-frame rearrangements and falls short of the full clone set. An unresolved V gene accounts for under half of the shortfall where checked; the remainder is of unknown origin. V and J calls plus clone size are reproduced from that table; the DNA served to infer D and trimming. A total of 250,000 to 350,000 clones appear in this sample, more than 75% of them only once. Under 4.5% of the sample lies in the top ten.

Each collaborating institution followed its own protocols to collect whole blood in K2EDTA tubes. For TCRbeta analysis, collaborators shipped samples as frozen whole blood, isolated PBMCs, or DNA extracted from either of those sample types. A note on this clone: Its antigen is not yet known. Per-base quality was not reported, and no clone a single base away is much larger than it.

Material for sequencing was peripheral blood. The chain links TRBV6-2 or TRBV6-3 with TRBJ1-5, with no reliable assignment of the D segment. The source is a woman aged 45 to 65 with active or convalescent COVID-19. The CDR3 protein is CASSYTNQPQHF. The nucleotide sequence is given as TGTGCCAGCAGTTACACAAATCAGCCCCAGCATTTT.